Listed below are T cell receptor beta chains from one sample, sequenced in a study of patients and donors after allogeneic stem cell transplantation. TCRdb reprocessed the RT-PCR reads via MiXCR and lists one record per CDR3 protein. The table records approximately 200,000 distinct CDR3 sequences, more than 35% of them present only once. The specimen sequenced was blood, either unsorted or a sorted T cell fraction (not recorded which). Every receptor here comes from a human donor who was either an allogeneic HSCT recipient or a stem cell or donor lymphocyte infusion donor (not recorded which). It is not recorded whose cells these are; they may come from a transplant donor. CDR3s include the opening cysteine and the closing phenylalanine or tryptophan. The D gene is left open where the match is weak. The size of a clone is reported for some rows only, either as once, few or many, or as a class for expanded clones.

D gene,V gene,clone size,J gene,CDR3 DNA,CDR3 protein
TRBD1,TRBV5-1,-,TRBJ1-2,TGCGCCAGCAGCTTCGGGGACAGTAGTAATGGGCACTATGGCTACACCTTC,CASSFGDSSNGHYGYTF
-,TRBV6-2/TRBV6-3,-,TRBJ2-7,TGTGCCAGCAGACTCTCGGGAACCTACGAGCAGTACTTC,CASRLSGTYEQYF
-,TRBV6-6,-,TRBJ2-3,TGTGCCAGCAGCCAAGACCCGCATACGCAGTATTTT,CASSQDPHTQYF
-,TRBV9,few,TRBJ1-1,TGTGCCAGTGGCCGGGAAGGGAACACTGAAGCTTTCTTT,CASGREGNTEAFF
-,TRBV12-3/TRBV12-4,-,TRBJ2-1,TGTGCCAGCAGGGTTGGCAATGAGCAGTTCTTC,CASRVGNEQFF
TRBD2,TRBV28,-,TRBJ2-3,TGTGCCAGCAGTTTTATGGGTGCGGGAGTCGCGGATACGCAGTATTTT,CASSFMGAGVADTQYF
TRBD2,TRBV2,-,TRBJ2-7,TGTGCCAGGGGAGGGACTAGCGGGAGTACCCACGAGCAGTACTTC,CARGGTSGSTHEQYF
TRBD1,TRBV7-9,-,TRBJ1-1,TGTGCCAGCAGCTGGGCAGGGGGCACTGAAGCTTTCTTT,CASSWAGGTEAFF
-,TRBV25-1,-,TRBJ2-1,TGTGCCAGCAGTGATTGGGGGGCCTTAAGGAATGAGCAGTTCTTC,CASSDWGALRNEQFF
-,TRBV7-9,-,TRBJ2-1,TGTGCCAGCAGCCCGACCGGGACGCTCAAGATCCAAGGTTCCTACAATGAGCAGTTCTTC,CASSPTGTLKIQGSYNEQFF
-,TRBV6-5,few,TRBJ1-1,TGTGCCAGCAGTTGGAGATGGGACGACAAAAGGAGAATGAACACTGAAGCTTTCTTT,CASSWRWDDKRRMNTEAFF